This T cell receptor (beta chain) originates from a study of identical twins. Study conclusions and caveats: In drawing conclusions, the study used cross-sectional statistical analysis and did not follow the same donors. The abundant beta clonotypes from cord blood had fewer insertions, and memory repertoires had none of this.

CDR1 and CDR2 (germline): LGHNA, YNFKEQ. The CDR3 is made up of 16 amino acids. The ends lost 1 base at V and 0 bases at J; junction bases unmatched: 6. This clonotype has a handful of counts. Its antigen is not known. Every one of the donors was a healthy Caucasian. The authors used template switching to add a universal primer site and gave cDNA unique molecular identifiers. TCRdb re-called the 5' RACE reads with MiXCR, one entry per CDR3 protein. The sample shows approximately 1.8 million distinct CDR3 sequences, more than 30% of them seen only once. This TCR was recovered from a newborn girl in good health. This chain uses TRBV4-2 with TRBJ2-7; 7 bases map to TRBD2. The sample consisted of cord blood. CDR3: CASSQVRAGYSYEQYF. CDR3 sequence (DNA): TGTGCCAGCAGCCAAGTAAGAGCGGGATACTCCTACGAGCAGTACTTC.